This T cell receptor beta chain was obtained from a study of blood T cell repertoires in COVID-19. Using immunoSEQ multiplex PCR, the repertoire was profiled, and TCRdb retains in-frame clones only, with some absent. The table includes some 70,000 clones, about 80% detected once. Germline lookup yields CDR1 SEHNR and CDR2 FQNEAQ (reference sequence). Deletions cut 5 bases from V and 2 bases from J, with 21 bases between. This CDR3 spans 17 amino acids. Sample: peripheral blood. This chain uses TRBV7-9 with TRBJ1-1; no firm D call. This TCR derives from an older man with acute or convalescent COVID-19. The CDR3, as DNA: TGTGCCAGCAGCCCTTGGGGTACCCGGGGAAAAAACACTGAAGCTTTCTTT. Amino acid sequence: CASSPWGTRGKNTEAFF.